The 24 T cell receptor beta chains below were found in one sample sequenced in a study of CD8 T cells in ankylosing spondylitis. MiXCR, applied by TCRdb to the 5' RACE reads, yields one record per CDR3 protein. The table includes roughly 42,000 distinct CDR3 sequences, about 2.5% detected once. Sample: blood, either unsorted or a sorted T cell fraction (not recorded which). These receptors were collected from a male donor with ankylosing spondylitis or in good health (not recorded which).

This clonotype is judged medium-sized (0.01 to 0.1%). This rearrangement joins TRBV9 to TRBJ2-7, with D perhaps TRBD2 (6 bases). This CDR3 comprises 12 residues. The V gene's germline CDR1 is SGDLS and CDR2 YYNGEE. V lost 0 bases and J lost 7, with 8 bases in between. This CDR3 reads CASSVVEGEQYF. The CDR3 coding sequence is TGTGCCAGCAGCGTAGTGGAGGGGGAGCAGTACTTC.

This clonotype was counted between two and nine times. This chain joins TRBV9 and TRBJ2-6; D is possibly TRBD1 (6 bases). This CDR3 is built from 17 residues. Germline V gene lookup returns CDR1 SGDLS and CDR2 YYNGEE. The V end lost 4 bases, the J end lost 0 bases, and 14 bases lay between the germline ends. For the CDR3, the DNA is TGTGCCAGCAGCACCCGACAGGAGGACTCTGGGGCCAACGTCCTGACTTTC. It specifies CASSTRQEDSGANVLTF.

This clonotype was observed many times. This chain joins TRBV9 and TRBJ2-2; TRBD1 is a possible D gene (5 bases). CDR3 length: 13 residues. V lost 4 bases, J lost 7 bases, and 11 bases lay in between. The germline CDR1 and CDR2 sequences are SGDLS and YYNGEE. DNA of the CDR3: TGTGCCAGCAGCCCGTCAGGGTTCGGGGAGCTGTTTTTT. Amino acid sequence: CASSPSGFGELFF.

In this sample, this clonotype turned up many times. The rearrangement joins TRBV9 to TRBJ2-4; possibly TRBD1 for D (6 bases). This CDR3 has 16 amino acids. The V end was cut by 4 bases, the J end by 0 bases, with 14 bases between. Germline V gene sequence: CDR1 SGDLS, CDR2 YYNGEE. The DNA for the CDR3 is TGTGCCAGCAGCCCCGGACAGACTATAGCCAAAAACATTCAGTACTTC. Protein sequence: CASSPGQTIAKNIQYF.

This clonotype was seen repeatedly, ten times or more. The chain uses TRBV9 and TRBJ1-3, with D unclear. Germline V gene lookup returns CDR1 SGDLS and CDR2 YYNGEE. The V end lost 0 bases, the J end lost 3 bases, and 7 bases lay between the germline ends. The CDR3 loop spans 14 amino acids. The CDR3 DNA is TGTGCCAGCAGCGTAGAGACGTTTGGAAACACCATATATTTT. Residues: CASSVETFGNTIYF. Drawing the rest from reference TRBV9 and TRBJ1-3, the complete variable domain is DSGVTQTPKHLITATGQRVTLRCSPRSGDLSVYWYQQSLDQGLQFLIQYYNGEERAKGNILERFSAQQFPDLHSELNLSSLELGDSALYFCASSVETFGNTIYFGEGSWLTVV.

This clonotype has just a few counts. The chain has TRBV9 and TRBJ2-1; 8 bases match TRBD1. V was clipped by 3 bases and J by 4 bases; unmatched bases: 9. CDR3 length: 16 residues. Germline CDR1 is SGDLS and CDR2 is YYNGEE. Here the CDR3 DNA reads TGTGCCAGCAGCGAGACCCCGGGACAGGAGTACAATGAGCAGTTCTTC. Translating it yields CASSETPGQEYNEQFF.

At least ten counts were recorded for this clonotype. The CDR3 DNA sequence: TGTGCCAGCAGCGTAGGCGGACGGATACTGAACACCGGGGAGCTGTTTTTT. Protein: CASSVGGRILNTGELFF. V gene TRBV9 combines with J gene TRBJ2-2; D is unresolved. The germline V and J ends were trimmed by 0 bases and 1 base, with 13 bases remaining between them. The V gene's germline CDR1 is SGDLS and CDR2 YYNGEE. The CDR3 has 17 residues. The full variable domain, rest sourced from reference TRBV9 and TRBJ2-2, is DSGVTQTPKHLITATGQRVTLRCSPRSGDLSVYWYQQSLDQGLQFLIQYYNGEERAKGNILERFSAQQFPDLHSELNLSSLELGDSALYFCASSVGGRILNTGELFFGEGSRLTVL.

This clonotype appeared many times. V usage is TRBV9 and J usage is TRBJ1-1; a possible D gene is TRBD1 (6 bases). The CDR3 has 15 amino acids. V was clipped by 4 bases and J by 0 bases, with 13 bases between them. CDR1 and CDR2 (germline): SGDLS, YYNGEE. The chain's CDR3 is CASSPGVMMNTEAFF. The CDR3 DNA sequence: TGTGCCAGCAGCCCAGGGGTTATGATGAACACTGAAGCTTTCTTT.

This clonotype occurred many times. The chain joins TRBV9 to TRBJ1-5; 9 bases match TRBD1. The CDR3 loop spans 15 amino acids. The V gene end was trimmed by 6 bases and the J gene end by 0 bases; junction bases not matched to a gene: 4. The germline V gene encodes CDR1 SGDLS and CDR2 YYNGEE. This CDR3 is CASTRTGDSNQPQHF. DNA of the CDR3: TGTGCCAGCACCAGGACAGGGGATAGCAATCAGCCCCAGCATTTT.

In its sample, this clonotype ranks as medium-sized. J is TRBJ2-3 and V is TRBV9; D may be TRBD2 (5 bases). The V end lost 5 bases, the J end lost 5 bases, and 6 bases lay between the germline ends. From germline, CDR1 is SGDLS and CDR2 YYNGEE. This CDR3 is built from 11 residues. CDR3 sequence (DNA): TGTGCCAGCAGTCGGGGAGATACGCAGTATTTT. Amino acids: CASSRGDTQYF.

This clonotype showed up many times. The J gene is TRBJ2-7, the V gene TRBV9; D gene uncertain. The CDR3 sequence is 16 residues long. V lost 0 bases, J lost 2 bases, and 15 bases lay in between. Germline V gene sequence: CDR1 SGDLS, CDR2 YYNGEE. The DNA of the CDR3 is TGTGCCAGCAGCGTAGCTGGGTTCACTCCTCCCTACGAGCAGTACTTC. Translating it yields CASSVAGFTPPYEQYF.

This clonotype was detected many times. The chain uses TRBV9 and TRBJ2-5; 10 bases agree with TRBD1. Trimming at V came to 2 bases and at J to 2 bases, leaving 6 bases not matched to a gene. Germline V lookup: CDR1 SGDLS, CDR2 YYNGEE. This CDR3 contains 16 residues. CDR3 DNA: TGTGCCAGCAGCGTTTGGGACAGGGGCCAGCAAGAGACCCAGTACTTC. This gives the protein CASSVWDRGQQETQYF.

This clonotype showed up many times. CDR3 DNA sequence: TGTGCCAGCAGCACGCGACAGCCGATCACTAGCACAGATACGCAGTATTTT. Residues: CASSTRQPITSTDTQYF. This chain connects TRBV9 to TRBJ2-3; possibly TRBD1 for D (5 bases). The V and J ends lost 4 bases and 0 bases respectively, with 18 bases between them. This CDR3 comprises 17 residues. Looked up from germline, CDR1 is SGDLS and CDR2 is YYNGEE. Complete variable domain (other parts from reference TRBV9 and TRBJ2-3): DSGVTQTPKHLITATGQRVTLRCSPRSGDLSVYWYQQSLDQGLQFLIQYYNGEERAKGNILERFSAQQFPDLHSELNLSSLELGDSALYFCASSTRQPITSTDTQYFGPGTRLTVL.

This clonotype has more than one count but fewer than ten. V usage is TRBV9 and J usage is TRBJ2-3; D is perhaps TRBD2 (6 bases). Germline lookup yields CDR1 SGDLS and CDR2 YYNGEE. The length of the CDR3 is 17 residues. The V and J ends lost 3 bases and 6 bases respectively, with 23 bases between them. The CDR3 spells CASSAPRGGLLKDTQYF. CDR3 nucleotides: TGTGCCAGCAGCGCACCCCGTGGAGGGCTACTAAAGGATACGCAGTATTTT.

The table lists this clonotype with many counts. The chain is built from TRBV9 and TRBJ2-7; D is undetermined. The CDR3 covers 13 residues. Germline V gene sequence: CDR1 SGDLS, CDR2 YYNGEE. The V and J ends lost 4 bases and 7 bases respectively, with 15 bases between them. The chain's CDR3 is CASSLGSPGEQYF. For the CDR3, the DNA is TGTGCCAGCAGCCTGGGGTCTCCTGGTGAGCAGTACTTC. Full variable domain (remainder filled in from reference TRBV9 and TRBJ2-7): DSGVTQTPKHLITATGQRVTLRCSPRSGDLSVYWYQQSLDQGLQFLIQYYNGEERAKGNILERFSAQQFPDLHSELNLSSLELGDSALYFCASSLGSPGEQYFGPGTRLTVT.

About this clonotype itself: A read error may be the cause here, since a much bigger clone is one base away. The chain is built from TRBV9 and TRBJ2-3; D remains unclear. The ends were cut back, 4 bases at V and 2 bases at J, with 11 bases in the middle. CDR3 length equals 14 residues. Germline values: CDR1 SGDLS, CDR2 YYNGEE. The CDR3 nucleotides are TGTGCCAGCAGCACCAAGCCCCCCACAGATACGCAGTATTTT. As protein: CASSTKPPTDTQYF. The variable domain in full, completed from reference TRBV9 and TRBJ2-3, reads DSGVTQTPKHLITATGQRVTLRCSPRSGDLSVYWYQQSLDQGLQFLIQYYNGEERAKGNILERFSAQQFPDLHSELNLSSLELGDSALYFCASSTKPPTDTQYFGPGTRLTVL.

This clonotype was recorded at least ten times. The J gene is TRBJ2-3, the V gene TRBV9; no reliable D call. The germline CDR1 and CDR2 sequences are SGDLS and YYNGEE. The CDR3 contains 15 residues. V lost 0 bases and J lost 0, with 8 bases in between. CDR3 coding DNA: TGTGCCAGCAGCGTAGATCAAGCTAGCACAGATACGCAGTATTTT. It specifies CASSVDQASTDTQYF.

This clonotype has a count of ten or more. The chain uses TRBV9 and TRBJ2-1; D is uncertain. Germline values: CDR1 SGDLS, CDR2 YYNGEE. The CDR3 has 14 amino acids. Trimming cost V 4 bases and J 5 bases, with 13 bases left between them. This chain's CDR3 is CASSLRARDNEQFF. The CDR3 DNA follows: TGTGCCAGCAGCCTCCGGGCTAGGGACAATGAGCAGTTCTTC.

This clonotype was counted at least ten times. Here the CDR3 reads CASSVEWGARETQYF. CDR3 in DNA: TGTGCCAGCAGCGTAGAGTGGGGGGCACGGGAGACCCAGTACTTC. The chain employs TRBV9 and TRBJ2-5; D may be TRBD1 or TRBD2 (6 bases each). Germline loops: CDR1 SGDLS, CDR2 YYNGEE. The CDR3 runs to 15 residues. V was shortened by 0 bases and J by 5 bases, with 14 bases between the two germline ends.

Many counts were recorded for this clonotype. J is TRBJ2-1 and V is TRBV9; possibly TRBD2 for D (6 bases). CDR1 and CDR2 (germline): SGDLS, YYNGEE. The V and J ends lost 0 bases and 1 base respectively, with 11 bases between them. The CDR3 runs 16 residues. CDR3 protein: CASSVGLVLSYNEQFF. The CDR3 bases are TGTGCCAGCAGCGTAGGACTAGTATTGTCCTACAATGAGCAGTTCTTC. The complete variable domain, with remaining parts taken from reference TRBV9 and TRBJ2-1, reads DSGVTQTPKHLITATGQRVTLRCSPRSGDLSVYWYQQSLDQGLQFLIQYYNGEERAKGNILERFSAQQFPDLHSELNLSSLELGDSALYFCASSVGLVLSYNEQFFGPGTRLTVL.

Many counts were recorded for this clonotype. The V call is TRBV9, the J call TRBJ2-3; D unresolved. Germline CDR1 and CDR2: SGDLS and YYNGEE. This CDR3 comprises 14 residues. The ends were cut back, 0 bases at V and 6 bases at J, with 11 bases in the middle. CDR3 amino acids: CASSVAGQADTQYF. The CDR3 region has the DNA TGTGCCAGCAGCGTAGCTGGGCAGGCGGATACGCAGTATTTT.

The sample holds many counts of this clonotype. The chain joins TRBV9 to TRBJ2-1; 8 bases fit TRBD2. The germline V gene encodes CDR1 SGDLS and CDR2 YYNGEE. The V gene end was trimmed by 4 bases and the J gene end by 3 bases; junction bases not matched to a gene: 9. The length of the CDR3 is 16 residues. The CDR3 here is CASSLGGGGIYNEQFF. CDR3 sequence (DNA): TGTGCCAGCAGCCTCGGGGGGGGAGGGATCTACAATGAGCAGTTCTTC.

This sequence joins TRBV9 and TRBJ2-1; TRBD2 matches at 10 bases. This CDR3 contains 15 residues. Looked up from germline, CDR1 is SGDLS and CDR2 is YYNGEE. After removal of 4 bases from V and 8 bases from J, the junction contained 9 bases not matched to a gene. CDR3 DNA sequence: TGTGCCAGCAGCCCCTCTAGCGGGGGTGCCCATGAGCAGTTCTTC. This codes for CASSPSSGGAHEQFF.

This clonotype has at least ten counts. This chain joins TRBV9 and TRBJ1-1, with no clear D. The V end was cut by 0 bases, the J end by 11 bases, with 11 bases between. Looked up from germline, CDR1 is SGDLS and CDR2 is YYNGEE. This CDR3 has 12 residues. The CDR3 DNA sequence: TGTGCCAGCAGCGTAGCTATGGGAGCGGCTTTCTTT. Amino acid sequence: CASSVAMGAAFF. The full variable domain, in which reference TRBV9 and TRBJ1-1 provide the parts outside the CDR3, is DSGVTQTPKHLITATGQRVTLRCSPRSGDLSVYWYQQSLDQGLQFLIQYYNGEERAKGNILERFSAQQFPDLHSELNLSSLELGDSALYFCASSVAMGAAFFGQGTRLTVV.